A single TCR beta chain is shown here with its context. Trimming took off 5 bases at V and 4 bases at J, with 17 bases between the two ends. The germline V gene has CDR1 SQVTM and CDR2 ANQGSEA. The CDR3 is 14 residues long. The data derive from a study of blood T cell repertoires in COVID-19. Study as a whole: Donors in the United States, Italy and Spain gave samples during acute or convalescent COVID-19. From T cells, B-cell-depleted T cells, or PBMCs came the material, which was cDNA or gDNA.

Original analysis: Reference gene primer amplification gave nucleated cell count estimates. Method: immunoSEQ multiplex PCR; TCRdb's copy keeps in-frame clones and lacks some. The V and J calls and clone size were taken over from that table, and D and trimming were inferred from the DNA. The table lists approximately 69,000 clones, roughly 85% of them singletons. The V and J genes are TRBV29-1 and TRBJ1-1; D is uncertain. This sequence was found in a woman older than 75 with acute or convalescent COVID-19. What was sequenced was peripheral blood. CDR3 sequence reads: CSVLLWTSGTEAFF. The CDR3, as DNA: TGCAGCGTTCTTCTCTGGACGAGCGGCACTGAAGCTTTCTTT. The full variable domain, its missing parts supplied by reference TRBV29-1 and TRBJ1-1, is SAVISQKPSRDICQRGTSLTIQCQVDSQVTMMFWYRQQPGQSLTLIATANQGSEATYESGFVIDKFPISRPNLTFSTLTVSNMSPEDSSIYLCSVLLWTSGTEAFFGQGTRLTVV.